Described below is a single T cell receptor (beta chain) sequence and its context. Its target is unknown. The source of the sample is a study of cytomegalovirus exposure and HLA in healthy donors. Turning to the study itself: Unique TCR beta sequences numbering approximately 120 million came from roughly 180 million T cells in an earlier analysis. Study conclusions and caveats: Certain indistinguishable V segments, among them TRBV6-2 and TRBV6-3, were excluded. Several of the most significant clusters appeared linked to common viral pathogens, based on a later analysis.

Researchers ran the PCR with 60 Vbeta and 13 Jbeta primers. Libraries were prepared by immunoSEQ multiplex PCR; TCRdb keeps only in-frame clonotypes and omits some of them. The sample lists about 180,000 clones, roughly 80% occurring once. Donors in the study were healthy people who gave bone marrow. Germline V gene lookup returns CDR1 MDHEN and CDR2 SYDVKM. After removal of 3 bases from V and 2 bases from J, the junction contained 6 bases not matched to a gene. This CDR3 comprises 15 residues. The sample comprised PBMCs. The V and J genes are TRBV28 and TRBJ1-1, with 7 bases lining up with TRBD1. The source of this sequence is a boy younger than 10 in good health and CMV-seronegative. CDR3 in DNA: TGTGCCAGCAGTTTTGGGCAGGGGGTTAACACTGAAGCTTTCTTT. Amino acids: CASSFGQGVNTEAFF.